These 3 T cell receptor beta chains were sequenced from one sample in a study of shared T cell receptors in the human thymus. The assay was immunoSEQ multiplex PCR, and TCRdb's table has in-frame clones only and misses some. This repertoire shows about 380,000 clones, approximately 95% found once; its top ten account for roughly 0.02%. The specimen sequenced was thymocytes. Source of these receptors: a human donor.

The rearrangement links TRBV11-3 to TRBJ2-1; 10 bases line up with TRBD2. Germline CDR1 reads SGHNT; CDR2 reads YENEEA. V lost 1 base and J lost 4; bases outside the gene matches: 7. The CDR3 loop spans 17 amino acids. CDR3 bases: TGTGCCAGCAGCTTAGGGCTAGCGGGAGCAAGTTACAATGAGCAGTTCTTC. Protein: CASSLGLAGASYNEQFF.

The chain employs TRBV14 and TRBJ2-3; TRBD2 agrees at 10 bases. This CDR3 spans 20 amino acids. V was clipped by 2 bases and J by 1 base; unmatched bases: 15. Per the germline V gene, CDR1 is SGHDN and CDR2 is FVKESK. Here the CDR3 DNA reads TGTGCCAGCAGCCAACCCCTCCGGGCTAGCGGGAGATCCCGCACAGATACGCAGTATTTT. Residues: CASSQPLRASGRSRTDTQYF.

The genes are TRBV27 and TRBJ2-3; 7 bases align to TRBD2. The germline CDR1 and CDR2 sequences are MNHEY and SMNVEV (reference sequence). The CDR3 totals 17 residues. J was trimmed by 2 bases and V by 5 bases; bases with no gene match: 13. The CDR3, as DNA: TGTGCCAGCAGTCTACCCGCGGAAGCGGGGCACACAGATACGCAGTATTTT. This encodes CASSLPAEAGHTDTQYF.